Presented here are 9 T cell receptor beta chains from one specimen sequenced in a study of early stage breast cancer tumors. Measured with immunoSEQ multiplex PCR; TCRdb has only the in-frame clones, and not every one. Found here are 45,000 to 65,000 clones, roughly 78% of them singletons; the top ten hold 3% to 4%. Material for sequencing was blood. These receptors were taken from a person aged 40-50 years with breast cancer.

The chain couples TRBV7-6 to TRBJ2-5; TRBD2 aligns across 11 bases. V was clipped by 8 bases and J by 1 base; unmatched bases: 6. Germline lookup yields CDR1 SGHVS and CDR2 FNYEAQ. The CDR3 spans 15 residues. CDR3 residues: CASHPSGRPQETQYF. CDR3 DNA sequence: TGTGCCAGCCACCCTAGCGGGAGGCCCCAAGAGACCCAGTACTTC.

This chain links TRBV6-5 with TRBJ2-1, with D possibly TRBD2 on 6 matching bases. Germline values: CDR1 MNHEY, CDR2 SVGAGI. With 6 bases removed from V and 3 bases from J, the gap between germline ends came to 15 bases. The CDR3 length is 15 residues. The CDR3 DNA is TGTGCCAGCAGCGAACCCGGGACTGGCTACAATGAGCAGTTCTTC. This codes for CASSEPGTGYNEQFF.

The chain combines TRBV7-3 with TRBJ2-3; D not resolved. In germline, CDR1 is SGHTA, CDR2 FQGTGA. The CDR3 is 13 amino acids. The V end was cut by 5 bases, the J end by 6 bases, with 12 bases between. The CDR3 nucleotides read TGTGCCAGCAGCCAAGGCATCCTTGATACGCAGTATTTT. Amino acids: CASSQGILDTQYF.

The V call is TRBV6-6, the J call TRBJ2-5, with TRBD2 matching 14 bases. The J call is in doubt because the DNA end fits TRBJ2-7 better. Germline CDR1 reads MNHNY; CDR2 reads SVGAGI (reference sequence). The length of the CDR3 is 16 residues. CDR3 coding DNA: TGTGCCAGCAGTTCCCCGACTAGCGGGAGGGAGAACGAGCAGTACTTC. This codes for CASSSPTSGRENEQYF.

The CDR3 loop reads CASRTTSEKSPGELFF. CDR3 nucleotide sequence: TGTGCCAGCAGGACTACTAGCGAGAAATCCCCCGGGGAGCTGTTTTTT. This chain uses TRBV6-7 with TRBJ2-2, with 7 bases lining up with TRBD2. TRBV6-7 is assigned to the ORF class and has an uncertain function. The CDR3 is 16 amino acids. V was pared by 6 bases and J by 6 bases, with 13 bases of the junction left unmatched.

This clone was seen just once. V is TRBV5-4 and J is TRBJ2-5; D might be TRBD1 (6 bases). Germline V lookup: CDR1 SGHNT, CDR2 YYREEE (reference sequence). This CDR3 is 14 amino acids long. Trimming took 0 bases from V and 4 from J, leaving 10 bases between them. The CDR3 DNA is TGTGCCAGCAGCTTGGTCGGGGACATAGAGACCCAGTACTTC. Protein: CASSLVGDIETQYF.

This chain uses TRBV6-1 with TRBJ1-2, with TRBD1 identical over 8 bases. Germline values: CDR1 MNHNS, CDR2 SASEGT. The CDR3 consists of 14 residues. The junction had 3 bases not matched to a gene; V was cut back by 3 bases and J by 3 bases. CDR3: CASSETGVYYGYTF. CDR3 coding DNA: TGTGCCAGCAGTGAGACAGGGGTCTACTATGGCTACACCTTC.

The chain uses TRBV30 and TRBJ2-7, with TRBD2 matching over 8 bases. J was trimmed by 2 bases and V by 1 base; bases with no gene match: 13. The CDR3 covers 17 residues. CDR1 GTSNPN and CDR2 SVGIG come from the germline V gene (reference sequence). This chain's CDR3 is CAWSAPPRLAQTYEQYF. The CDR3 nucleotides are TGTGCCTGGAGTGCCCCCCCTCGACTAGCGCAAACCTACGAGCAGTACTTC.

This clone was counted a single time. The chain couples TRBV18 to TRBJ1-1, with D tentatively TRBD1 (6 bases). The CDR3 covers 13 residues. CDR1 is KGHSH, CDR2 LQKENI, per germline. Trimming pared 0 bases from V and 6 bases from J, leaving 8 bases between. The CDR3 nucleotides read TGTGCCAGCTCACCACCTACAGGGTCTGAAGCTTTCTTT. This sequence encodes CASSPPTGSEAFF.